Described below is a single T cell receptor beta chain sequence and its context. Its antigen is currently unknown. Given a much more abundant clone one base away, this may be a read error. The sample belongs to a study of blood T cells in healthy people across ages. For the study at large: Through template switching, about one barcoded beta molecule was captured per two T cells, as measured in model experiments.

Combining a sample-barcoded 5' primer with a J-beta primer mix, a second PCR ran for about 7 to 11 cycles. MiXCR was run by TCRdb on the 5' RACE reads, yielding one entry per CDR3 protein. The sample lists about 1.4 million distinct CDR3 sequences; 59% were seen once. Study-level points and caveats: Naive T cell percentage strongly correlated with TCR beta diversity. PBMCs were not sorted, which prevented a conclusive comparison of naive versus antigen-experienced cells.

The germline V gene has CDR1 MNHEY and CDR2 SVGAGI. The CDR3 runs to 14 residues. The chain combines TRBV6-5 with TRBJ2-1; 8 nucleotides match TRBD2. The sample comprised blood. This TCR was recovered from a man aged 18 to 35 in good health. CDR3 DNA sequence: TGTGCCACCTCGAGCGGGGGTGACTACAATGGGCAGTTCTTC. The encoded protein is CATSSGGDYNGQFF.